Below, 20 T cell receptor beta chains from the same sample are listed, as sequenced in a study of blood T cell repertoires in COVID-19. Some clones are missing from TCRdb's copy, which holds only in-frame ones; the method was immunoSEQ multiplex PCR. The sample lists about 200,000 clones; about 86% were seen once. Input material: PBMCs or T cells enriched from blood (not recorded which). These receptors all stem from a woman between 35 and 50 years old in a cohort exposed to, infected with or recovered from COVID-19 (not recorded which).

The gene calls are TRBV7-6 and TRBJ1-1, with D tentatively TRBD1 (6 bases). The CDR3 has 16 residues. V lost 1 base and J 1 base, leaving 13 bases between the germline ends. Germline loops: CDR1 SGHVS, CDR2 FNYEAQ. As DNA, the CDR3 is TGTGCCAGCAGCTTAGAAAGACAGGTTAGGAACACTGAAGCTTTCTTT. It yields the protein CASSLERQVRNTEAFF.

The chain recombines TRBV4-1 with TRBJ2-7; 7 nucleotides match TRBD2. CDR3 size: 15 residues. Germline-derived CDR1 and CDR2 are MGHRA and YSYEKL. V was pared by 1 base and J by 1 base, with 4 bases of the junction left unmatched. CDR3 amino acids: CASSQGGGPSYEQYF. The CDR3 region has the DNA TGCGCCAGCAGCCAAGGCGGGGGACCTTCCTACGAGCAGTACTTC.

This clone was counted once. This sequence joins TRBV10-2 and TRBJ2-1; D might be TRBD2 (7 bases). Per the germline V gene, CDR1 is WSHSY and CDR2 is SAAADI. The CDR3 is 14 amino acids. Trimming shortened V by 6 bases and J by 9 bases, and 18 bases separated the two germline ends. The CDR3 region has the DNA TGCGCCAGCAGCGGGAGGCCCAGGGGTTTTGAGCAGTTCTTC. Its translation is CASSGRPRGFEQFF.

The rearrangement links TRBV7-8 to TRBJ1-3; D gene ambiguous. V was pared by 5 bases and J by 4 bases, with 6 bases between. The CDR3 sequence is 12 residues long. CDR1 is SGHVS and CDR2 is FQNEAQ in the germline V gene. CDR3 amino acids: CASSPGGNTIYF. In DNA form, the CDR3 reads TGTGCCAGCAGCCCCGGGGGAAACACCATATATTTT.

The chain recombines TRBV19 with TRBJ1-2; D remains ambiguous. The CDR3 consists of 12 residues. Trimming pared 6 bases from V and 8 bases from J, leaving 13 bases between. Germline V CDR1 and CDR2: LNHDA, SQIVND (reference sequence). The CDR3 loop is CASRVQEGGYTF. The CDR3 coding sequence is TGTGCCAGTAGGGTACAAGAGGGCGGCTACACCTTC.

The chain combines TRBV5-1 with TRBJ2-7, with 10 bases matching TRBD1. Losses at the gene ends were 3 bases for V and 5 bases for J; bases not matched to a gene: 2. This CDR3 is built from 13 residues. Germline V gives CDR1 SGHRS, CDR2 YFSETQ. DNA of the CDR3: TGCGCCAGCAGCTCCGGACAGGGGGACGAGCAGTACTTC. Translation gives CASSSGQGDEQYF.

This sequence joins TRBV27 and TRBJ2-2, with D tentatively TRBD1 (5 bases). Germline-derived CDR1 and CDR2 are MNHEY and SMNVEV (reference sequence). This CDR3 has 20 residues. V was cut by 0 bases and J by 5 bases, with 25 bases left in between. As DNA, the CDR3 is TGTGCCAGCAGTTTATCGTCCTCCGGGCAGGGAAGATATCATACCGGGGAGCTGTTTTTT. This gives the protein CASSLSSSGQGRYHTGELFF.

CDR3 protein: CASSTLTGYGYTF. The CDR3 DNA reads TGTGCCAGCAGCACCCTAACAGGGTATGGCTACACCTTC. V and J are TRBV3-1 (or the pseudogene TRBV3-2) and TRBJ1-2, with D perhaps matching TRBD1 (6 bases). Germline V CDR1 and CDR2: LGHDT, YNNKEL (reference sequence). The CDR3 consists of 13 residues. The V gene lost 5 bases and the J gene lost 5 bases, with 12 bases spanning the gap.

V is TRBV6-5 and J is TRBJ2-1; D gene uncertain. The CDR3 has 14 amino acids. Germline CDR1 MNHEY, CDR2 SVGAGI. Trimming pared 0 bases from V and 5 bases from J, leaving 8 bases between. The CDR3 sequence is CASSYSYSHNEQFF. CDR3 nucleotide sequence: TGTGCCAGCAGTTACTCTTACAGCCACAATGAGCAGTTCTTC.

The chain is built from TRBV5-1 and TRBJ2-1; 8 nucleotides match TRBD2. This CDR3 is built from 15 residues. Germline loops: CDR1 SGHRS, CDR2 YFSETQ. With V trimmed by 4 bases and J by 2 bases, 5 bases remained unmatched. The CDR3 protein is CASSVSGSPYNEQFF. The CDR3 coding sequence is TGCGCCAGCAGCGTGAGCGGGAGCCCCTACAATGAGCAGTTCTTC.

Concerning this clone: The junction departs from germline at one end; a sequencing error may be responsible. DNA of the CDR3: TGTGCCAGCAGGCTTCGACAGGGCTCCAACAATGAGCAGTTCTTC. This encodes CASRLRQGSNNEQFF. The chain combines TRBV28 with TRBJ2-1, with 7 bases fitting TRBD1. The germline gives CDR1 MDHEN, CDR2 SYDVKM. CDR3 length equals 15 residues.

V is TRBV4-1 and J is TRBJ2-1; unclear D gene. Germline V lookup: CDR1 MGHRA, CDR2 YSYEKL. This CDR3 has 13 residues. Trimming removed 4 bases at V and 9 bases at J, with 13 bases between. CDR3 DNA: TGCGCCAGCAGCCCTACCCTTTTCACTGAGCAGTTCTTC. It encodes CASSPTLFTEQFF.

The chain links TRBV11-3 to TRBJ2-5; 9 bases line up with TRBD1. J was trimmed by 4 bases and V by 4 bases; bases with no gene match: 10. Germline CDR1 is SGHNT and CDR2 is YENEEA. There are 16 residues in the CDR3. CDR3 sequence: CASSYPSPTGGETQYF. DNA of the CDR3: TGTGCCAGCAGCTACCCCTCACCGACAGGGGGAGAGACCCAGTACTTC.

This chain links TRBV15 with TRBJ2-7; a possible D gene is TRBD2 (5 bases). Trimming left V 0 bases short and J 6 bases short, with 15 bases between. CDR1 and CDR2 (germline): LNHNV, YYDKDF (reference sequence). CDR3 length equals 15 residues. As DNA, the CDR3 is TGTGCCACCAGCAGAGATTCACTAGTATCTGGCGAGCAGTACTTC. It translates to CATSRDSLVSGEQYF.

V gene TRBV4-1 combines with J gene TRBJ1-3; TRBD1 is a possible D gene (6 bases). V gave up 4 bases and J gave up 5 bases, with 18 bases separating them. CDR1 and CDR2 (germline): MGHRA, YSYEKL. The CDR3 length is 16 residues. CDR3 DNA sequence: TGCGCCAGCAGCCCCCTGGCGACAGGACTTAGAAACACCATATATTTT. Amino acid sequence: CASSPLATGLRNTIYF.

V and J are TRBV30 and TRBJ1-2; 7 nucleotides align to TRBD1. V lost 2 bases to trimming and J lost 3 bases; unmatched junction nucleotides: 6. This CDR3 spans 14 amino acids. Germline-derived CDR1 and CDR2 are GTSNPN and SVGIG (reference sequence). The DNA of the CDR3 is TGTGCCTGGAGTTTGACAGGGTTCGACTATGGCTACACCTTC. This translates into CAWSLTGFDYGYTF.

This chain joins TRBV19 and TRBJ2-7; 14 positions match TRBD2. The CDR3 extends over 15 amino acids. Germline loops: CDR1 LNHDA, CDR2 SQIVND (reference sequence). Germline trimming cut 5 bases from V and 4 bases from J; bases unmatched to any gene: 4. CDR3 region: CASSLGLAGAYEQYF. In DNA form, the CDR3 reads TGTGCCAGTAGTCTGGGACTAGCGGGAGCGTACGAGCAGTACTTC. Combining the CDR3 with reference TRBV19 and TRBJ2-7 gives the whole variable domain DGGITQSPKYLFRKEGQNVTLSCEQNLNHDAMYWYRQDPGQGLRLIYYSQIVNDFQKGDIAEGYSVSREKKESFPLTVTSAQKNPTAFYLCASSLGLAGAYEQYFGPGTRLTVT.

The rearrangement joins TRBV5-5 to TRBJ2-3; D is uncertain. Looked up from germline, CDR1 is SGHKS and CDR2 is YYEKEE (reference sequence). The CDR3 is 13 residues long. Trimming pared 7 bases from V and 2 bases from J, leaving 11 bases between. CDR3 sequence (DNA): TGTGCCAGCGGCCCACCAACCACAGATACGCAGTATTTT. This sequence encodes CASGPPTTDTQYF.

This chain uses TRBV28 with TRBJ1-2, with 8 bases matching TRBD1. This CDR3 is 17 amino acids long. Trimming took 4 bases from V and 4 from J; bases not matched to a gene: 14. Per the germline V gene, CDR1 is MDHEN and CDR2 is SYDVKM. The CDR3 bases are TGTGCCAGCAGTTCCGACACCACGAGGACAGGGAGCTATGGCTACACCTTC. This gives the protein CASSSDTTRTGSYGYTF.

The chain recombines TRBV29-1 with TRBJ1-2; 12 bases are shared with TRBD1. V lost 7 bases to trimming and J lost 2 bases; unmatched junction nucleotides: 5. The CDR3 loop spans 14 amino acids. The germline gives CDR1 SQVTM, CDR2 ANQGSEA. DNA of the CDR3: TGCAGCGCCGGGACAGGGGGCGCAAACTATGGCTACACCTTC. This encodes CSAGTGGANYGYTF.